The text below deals with one TCR beta chain. Its target is not known. cDNA reverse transcribed from extracted RNA served as the sequencing template. Sequenced by immunoSEQ multiplex PCR; TCRdb stores in-frame clones only, minus some. The table has some 110,000 clones, more than 30% seen once. CDR3 size: 14 residues. V was pared by 6 bases and J by 1 base, with 9 bases between. The germline V gene has CDR1 MDHEN and CDR2 SYDVKM. This entry belongs to a study of CD8+ T cells in alopecia areata. Study-wide points: Sequencing of scalp samples also includes resident alphabeta T cells from normal skin. Scalp lesions, especially in alopecia totalis/universalis, had higher clonality than normal scalp.

In alopecia areata patients, both lesional scalp punch biopsies and peripheral blood were collected. PBMCs served as the source from which CD4+ and CD8+ T cells were sorted. The gene calls are TRBV28 and TRBJ1-4; D remains unclear. This TCR came from a human donor with alopecia areata. The specimen sequenced was CD4+ T cells sorted from blood. The CDR3 here is CASSPPRTNEKLFF. Written as DNA, the CDR3 is TGTGCCAGCAGCCCACCCAGAACTAATGAAAAACTGTTTTTT.